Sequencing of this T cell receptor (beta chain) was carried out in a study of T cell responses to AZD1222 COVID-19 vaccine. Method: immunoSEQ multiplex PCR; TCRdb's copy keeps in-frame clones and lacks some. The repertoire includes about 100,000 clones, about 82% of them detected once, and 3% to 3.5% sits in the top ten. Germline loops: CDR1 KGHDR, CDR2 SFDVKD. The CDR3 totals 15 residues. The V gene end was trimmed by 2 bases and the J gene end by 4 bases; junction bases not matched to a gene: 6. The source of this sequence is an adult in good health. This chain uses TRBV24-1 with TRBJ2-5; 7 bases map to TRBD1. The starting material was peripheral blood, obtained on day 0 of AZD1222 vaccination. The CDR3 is CATSDSRQGIETQYF. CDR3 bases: TGTGCCACCAGTGATTCCCGACAGGGAATAGAGACCCAGTACTTC.